These T cell receptor beta chains were read from a single sample in a study of human T cells and chemical hapten exposure. TCRdb itself ran the RACE reads through MiXCR, one entry per CDR3 protein. The sample records 45,000 to 60,000 distinct CDR3 sequences, about 9.3% being singletons. Source: whole blood, taken in connection with sensitization to the hapten diphenylcyclopropenone (DPC). These receptors came from a woman aged 40 to 50 with alopecia areata. Some clones in this sample may be carry-over from other donors' samples. Each CDR3 is given with its conserved first and last residue. A D gene is named only where the DNA matches it firmly. The size field is filled for only some rows; it gives once, few, many or a size class.

-	TRBV20-1	-	TRBJ1-6	TGCAGTGCCAGCGGCGGGGGCGAGAGTTCACCCCTCCACTTT	CSASGGGESSPLHF
TRBD2	TRBV5-1	medium-sized	TRBJ2-4	TGCGCCAGCAGCGGGACAGGGGGACTAGCGGGGTCCATTCAGTACTTC	CASSGTGGLAGSIQYF
-	TRBV29-1	medium-sized	TRBJ1-2	TGCAGCGTTGTGAAGACAGCCGATGGCTACACCTTC	CSVVKTADGYTF
TRBD2	TRBV2	many	TRBJ2-1	TGTGCCAGCAGTCGGGGGGCCTACAATGAGCAGTTCTTC	CASSRGAYNEQFF
TRBD2	TRBV11-1	many	TRBJ2-3	TGTGCCAGCAGCGCACTAGCGGGGTTTTCCACAGATACGCAGTATTTT	CASSALAGFSTDTQYF
TRBD1	TRBV19	many	TRBJ2-7	TGTGCCAGTAGTGGCCGGGACAGTATACACGAGCAGTACTTC	CASSGRDSIHEQYF
-	TRBV21-1	many	TRBJ2-7	TGTGCCAGCAGCACCCGACACCGGACAGAGAACATTAGGGTTCGGGACGAGCAGTACTTC	CASSTRHRTENIRVRDEQYF
-	TRBV27	-	TRBJ1-1	TGTGCCAGGGTGGGTCCTGAAGCTTTCTTT	CARVGPEAFF
TRBD1	TRBV7-2	-	TRBJ2-2	TGTGCCAGCAGCTCCCAGACAGGGGTTATCGGGGAGCTGTTTTTT	CASSSQTGVIGELFF
-	TRBV7-9	many	TRBJ2-5	TGTGCCAGCAGCCGATCAAAAGAGACCCAGTACTTC	CASSRSKETQYF
TRBD2	TRBV4-2	-	TRBJ2-3	TGTGCCAGCAGCCAAGATCGGGGGGGGACTAGTGTAGATACGCAGTATTTT	CASSQDRGGTSVDTQYF
TRBD1	TRBV5-5	many	TRBJ1-1	TGTGCCAGCAGCTTGGGAGGGGGCAGGATGAACACTGAAGCTTTCTTT	CASSLGGGRMNTEAFF
-	TRBV7-9	many	TRBJ1-2	TGTGCCAGCAGTAAACACGGCCCATCCGACGGCTACACCTTC	CASSKHGPSDGYTF
-	TRBV11-2	few	TRBJ2-1	TGTGCCAGCAGCTTAGGGAGGGTGAATGAGCAGTTCTTC	CASSLGRVNEQFF
-	TRBV29-1	many	TRBJ1-4	TGCAGCGTTGAGGTGGACGCGAGGGAAAAACTGTTTTTT	CSVEVDAREKLFF
-	TRBV6-1	many	TRBJ2-3	TGTGCCAGCGGGCGAGCAGTTACAGATACGCAGTATTTT	CASGRAVTDTQYF
-	TRBV7-2	-	TRBJ2-3	TGTGCCAGCAGCGCCAGACGCGCGGGGGCCTACACAGATACGCAGTATTTT	CASSARRAGAYTDTQYF
-	TRBV5-1	-	TRBJ2-6	TGCGCCAGCAGCTTGGCGGTTATCAGGGAGATCTCTGGGGCCAACGTCCTGACTTTC	CASSLAVIREISGANVLTF
-	TRBV28	many	TRBJ1-5	TGTGCCACCATGTATCGGGGGAACAATCAGCCCCAGCATTTT	CATMYRGNNQPQHF
-	TRBV4-2	many	TRBJ2-1	TGTGCCAGCAGCCAAGGGTCAGGAGATAGGGACAATGAGCAGTTCTTC	CASSQGSGDRDNEQFF
-	TRBV29-1	-	TRBJ2-3	TGCAGCGTTGAACCCAGGGGTGGGACAGATACGCAGTATTTT	CSVEPRGGTDTQYF
TRBD1	TRBV5-1	many	TRBJ1-6	TGCGCCAGCAGACCCTCTCTGGGACAGGGAAATTCACCCCTCCACTTT	CASRPSLGQGNSPLHF
-	TRBV6-6	many	TRBJ1-2	TGTGCCAGCCTCACAGGGATTAACTATGGCTACACCTTC	CASLTGINYGYTF
-	TRBV7-9	few	TRBJ1-5	TGTGCCAGCAGCACGTCCGGGGCTGAAAATCAGCCCCAGCATTTT	CASSTSGAENQPQHF
-	TRBV10-3	few	TRBJ1-3	TGTGCCATCAGCCCGGACAGTTTCGTACGAAACACCATATATTTT	CAISPDSFVRNTIYF
-	TRBV7-2	-	TRBJ2-2	TGTGCCAGCAGCTTCATTGAGCTGTTTTTT	CASSFIELFF
-	TRBV18	many	TRBJ1-1	TGTGCCAGCTCACCGCGGGACTTTTGGGGCACTGAAGCTTTCTTT	CASSPRDFWGTEAFF
TRBD2	TRBV19	-	TRBJ2-1	TGTGCCAGTAGTATAGCTCCTAGCGGGGGCAGTAATGAGCAGTTCTTC	CASSIAPSGGSNEQFF
-	TRBV11-3	few	TRBJ2-3	TGTGCCAGCAGCTTAGACCCCCCCGGGATTAGCACAGATACGCAGTATTTT	CASSLDPPGISTDTQYF
-	TRBV18	-	TRBJ2-7	TGTGCCAGCTCACCAGGACGCCCCGGTTACGAGCAGTACTTC	CASSPGRPGYEQYF
-	TRBV15	-	TRBJ2-7	TGTGCCACCAGCAGAGTTACAGAAAGCTACGAGCAGTACTTC	CATSRVTESYEQYF
TRBD2	TRBV24-1	many	TRBJ2-1	TGTGCCACCAGCCGGGGGGGCGGTGAGCAGTTCTTC	CATSRGGGEQFF
TRBD2	TRBV7-9	-	TRBJ2-2	TGTGCCAGCAGCCGGGGACTAGCGGTGACCCGGGAGCTGTTTTTT	CASSRGLAVTRELFF
TRBD1	TRBV29-1	-	TRBJ2-7	TGCAGCGGAGGACAGGGCTCCTACGAGCAGTACTTC	CSGGQGSYEQYF
TRBD1	TRBV5-1	few	TRBJ2-7	TGCGCCAGCAGCTTGACAGGGGGCTACGAGCAGTACTTC	CASSLTGGYEQYF
-	TRBV7-9	-	TRBJ2-7	TGTGCCAGCAGCCCCCCCGGAGCGAGCTCCTACGAGCAGTACTTC	CASSPPGASSYEQYF
TRBD2	TRBV30	many	TRBJ2-2	TGTGCCTGGGCCAACTCCGGGACTAGCGACTACTGGAACACCGGGGAGCTGTTTTTT	CAWANSGTSDYWNTGELFF
-	TRBV7-2	few	TRBJ1-2	TGTGCCAGCAGCTTAGTTGGAGACTCTAAGGCTAACTATGGCTACACCTTC	CASSLVGDSKANYGYTF
TRBD2	TRBV7-2	many	TRBJ2-5	TGTGCCAGCAGCCCCTCTAGCGGGGGGGAGACCCAGTACTTC	CASSPSSGGETQYF
-	TRBV3-1	many	TRBJ1-1	TGTGCCAGCAGCCAAGGCGGGATCACTGAAGCTTTCTTT	CASSQGGITEAFF
-	TRBV12-3/TRBV12-4	few	TRBJ2-7	TGTGCCAGCAGTTCCAGGGACGAGCAGTACTTC	CASSSRDEQYF